This T cell receptor beta chain was captured in a study of molecular identifiers for immune sequencing clone quantification. Listed TCR primers, together with previously described methods, were used for the bulk TCR libraries. TCRdb re-derived calls from the PCR reads in MiXCR, one entry per CDR3 protein. The data show some 97,000 distinct CDR3 sequences, with 36% seen just once and less than 5% held by the top ten. Turning to this clonotype: Antigen: not known.

The study's findings and limits: In naive cells, under 1% of molecules belonged to clones above 20 RNA copies, against over 99% in effector cells. The sizes of highly expanded clones could be underestimated when identical TCR molecules share a barcode.

Germline V gene lookup returns CDR1 MDHEN and CDR2 SYDVKM. The length of the CDR3 is 16 residues. V shed 6 bases and J shed 3 bases, with 21 bases lying between them. Libraries of naive CD8 T cells were made from around 20,000 to 1,000,000 sorted cells. They used 10%, 30% or 50% RNA. Material for sequencing was naive CD8+ T cells from blood, with Jurkat cell RNA spiked in. The subset was: FACS-sorted CD8+CD4-CCR7+CD45RA+ naive T cells. This TCR was sampled from a human donor in good health. Some libraries in this study had Jurkat cell RNA spiked in. The V call is TRBV28, the J call TRBJ2-7; D gene uncertain. CDR3 in DNA: TGTGCCAGCAGGTTCGCCGGGCAGCGTGCCCACTACGAGCAGTACTTC. It yields the protein CASRFAGQRAHYEQYF.